This TCR beta chain was recorded in a study of cytomegalovirus exposure and HLA in healthy donors. Turning to this clone: Its antigen is currently unknown.

The PCR employed 60 Vbeta primers together with 13 Jbeta primers. Assay used: immunoSEQ multiplex PCR; TCRdb lists only in-frame clones, some missing. This table has 130,000 or so clones, under 75% appearing once. Findings and caveats of the study: Among donors in an Asian-associated ancestry cluster, a later analysis reportedly found fewer N-insertions than the roughly 700-donor mean. Relative to equally common others, HLA-associated TCR beta chains showed greater clonal expansion in a later analysis. Earlier analysis yielded a pattern in which most TCR beta V segments were productive about 90% or about 30% of the time.

CDR1 is MNHNS, CDR2 SASEGT, per germline. The length of the CDR3 is 13 residues. V lost 6 bases, J lost 1 base, and 9 bases lay in between. The source material was PBMCs. The sequence was collected from a woman between 35 and 50 years old in good health and CMV-seronegative. The rearrangement links TRBV6-1 to TRBJ2-5; TRBD1 is a possible D gene (5 bases). The CDR3 coding sequence is TGTGCCAGCAGCGGACACCTCCAAGAGACCCAGTACTTC. This gives the protein CASSGHLQETQYF.